Listed below are T cell receptor beta chains from one sample, sequenced in a study of T cell changes during pregnancy in multiple sclerosis. Here immunoSEQ multiplex PCR was the method, and the copy in TCRdb shows in-frame clones only, minus some. This sample has some 60,000 clones, with around 93% found just once. The source was peripheral blood, collected after pregnancy. All receptors derive from a female donor in good health, enrolled as a control in a pregnancy study. Each CDR3 is given with its conserved first and last residue. A D gene is named only where the DNA matches it firmly. Clone size is shown for a subset of rows, as once, few, many or a class of expanded clone.

abundance	d_gene	j_gene	v_gene	CDR3nt	CDR3aa
-	-	TRBJ2-7	TRBV6-5	TGTGCCAGCAAAGTTGGCCGATCCTACGAGCAGTACTTC	CASKVGRSYEQYF
-	TRBD1	TRBJ1-1	TRBV19	TGTGCCAGTAGTACGCGAAAGACAGGGCTCACTGAAGCTTTCTTT	CASSTRKTGLTEAFF
-	-	TRBJ2-1	TRBV7-6	TGTGCCAGCAGCCACCCAGACAGGAATGAGCAGTTCTTC	CASSHPDRNEQFF
-	TRBD2	TRBJ2-2	TRBV7-2	TGTGCCAGCAGTTCCGGGACTAGCGGCAACACCGGGGAGCTGTTTTTT	CASSSGTSGNTGELFF
-	-	TRBJ2-5	TRBV7-2	TGTGCCAGCAGCTTAAGGGGGTACCAAGAGACCCAGTACTTC	CASSLRGYQETQYF
-	-	TRBJ1-1	TRBV7-7	TGTGCCAGCAGCCCGGGGGGGGACACTGAAGCTTTCTTT	CASSPGGDTEAFF
few	TRBD2	TRBJ2-5	TRBV5-1	TGCGCCAGCAGCTCAGGACTAGCGGCTCTCCAAGAGACCCAGTACTTC	CASSSGLAALQETQYF
-	TRBD2	TRBJ2-7	TRBV7-9	TGTGCCAGCAGCTCGGGACTAGCGGAGAGACCCTACGAGCAGTACTTC	CASSSGLAERPYEQYF
-	TRBD2	TRBJ2-4	TRBV5-1	TGCGCCAGCAGCTTGATCTCGGCAGCGGGGGGGCCGGGAAACATTCAGTACTTC	CASSLISAAGGPGNIQYF
-	TRBD2	TRBJ2-5	TRBV11-3	TGTGCCAGCAGCTTACGCGCTAGCGGGAGCGTTGAGACCCAGTACTTC	CASSLRASGSVETQYF
-	TRBD1	TRBJ2-1	TRBV19	TGTGCCAGTAGTATAGGCCCTCCAGGGGGCTCCTACAATGAGCAGTTCTTC	CASSIGPPGGSYNEQFF
-	-	TRBJ2-2	TRBV7-2	TGTGCCAGCAGCTTAGCAGCGTGGGTTCGCGGCGGGGAGCTGTTTTTT	CASSLAAWVRGGELFF
-	TRBD2	TRBJ2-5	TRBV5-4	TGTGCCAGCAGCTTTTCAGAGGGAGGGGCGGGAATAGAGACCCAGTACTTC	CASSFSEGGAGIETQYF
once	-	TRBJ1-1	TRBV5-1	TGCGCCAGCAGAGGGGTCGTCAGTACTGAAGCTTTCTTT	CASRGVVSTEAFF
-	-	TRBJ1-1	TRBV4-2	TGTGCCAGCAGCCAAGAAGTCTGGGGGCCAACTGAAGCTTTCTTT	CASSQEVWGPTEAFF
-	TRBD2	TRBJ2-5	TRBV14	TGTGCCAGCAGACTAGCGGGCGTCCAAGAGACCCAGTACTTC	CASRLAGVQETQYF
once	TRBD2	TRBJ2-5	TRBV11-2	TGTGCCAGCAGCTTAGCGGGGGGGGAAGAGACCCAGTACTTC	CASSLAGGEETQYF
-	-	TRBJ2-7	TRBV10-1	TGCGCCAGCAGTGAGTCTCAGAGGAATCCCTCCTACGAGCAGTACTTC	CASSESQRNPSYEQYF